This T cell receptor beta chain was observed in a study of HIV-infected patients and healthy controls. Findings and caveats of the study: Healthy control repertoires had roughly threefold more distinct CDR3s than untreated HIV+ repertoires, and higher Shannon diversity. Compared with healthy controls, HIV-infected patients showed less CDR3 sharing between individuals.

Germline-derived CDR1 and CDR2 are LNHDA and SQIVND (reference sequence). The V end lost 11 bases, the J end lost 4 bases, and 15 bases lay between the germline ends. The CDR3 length is 13 residues. cDNA was made from 500 ng RNA using alpha and beta constant primers. Each of the alpha and beta chains got its own library through chain-specific third strand synthesis with indices. TCRdb independently ran MiXCR on the 5' RACE reads; one entry per CDR3 protein. The repertoire holds under 20,000 distinct CDR3 sequences, with 9.5% to 13% as singletons. As concerns this clonotype: What it binds is not known.

Whole blood was used without fractionation, so all unsorted peripheral T cells were included. About 10 uninfected healthy donors were sampled as controls, four sampled twice approximately 3 months apart. This receptor was obtained from an adult in good health. The chain couples TRBV19 to TRBJ1-3; a possible D gene is TRBD1 (5 bases). The sample was blood. The CDR3 here is CALKRGAGNTIYF. DNA for the CDR3: TGTGCCTTAAAGCGGGGCGCCGGAAACACCATATATTTT.